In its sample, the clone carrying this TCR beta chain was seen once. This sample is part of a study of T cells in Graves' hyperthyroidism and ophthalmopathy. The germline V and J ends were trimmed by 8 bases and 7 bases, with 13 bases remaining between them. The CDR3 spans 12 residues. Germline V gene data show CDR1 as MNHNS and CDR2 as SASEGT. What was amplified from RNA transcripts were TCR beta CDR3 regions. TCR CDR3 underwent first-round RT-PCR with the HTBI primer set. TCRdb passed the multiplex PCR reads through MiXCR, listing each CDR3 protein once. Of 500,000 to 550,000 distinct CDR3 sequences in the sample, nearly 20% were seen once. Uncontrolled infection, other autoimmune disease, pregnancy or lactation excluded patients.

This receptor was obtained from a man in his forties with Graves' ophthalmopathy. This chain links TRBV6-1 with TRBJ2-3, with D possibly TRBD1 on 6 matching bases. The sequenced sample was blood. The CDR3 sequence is CASSPQGHTQYF. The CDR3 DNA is TGTGCCAGCTCGCCACAGGGACATACGCAGTATTTT.